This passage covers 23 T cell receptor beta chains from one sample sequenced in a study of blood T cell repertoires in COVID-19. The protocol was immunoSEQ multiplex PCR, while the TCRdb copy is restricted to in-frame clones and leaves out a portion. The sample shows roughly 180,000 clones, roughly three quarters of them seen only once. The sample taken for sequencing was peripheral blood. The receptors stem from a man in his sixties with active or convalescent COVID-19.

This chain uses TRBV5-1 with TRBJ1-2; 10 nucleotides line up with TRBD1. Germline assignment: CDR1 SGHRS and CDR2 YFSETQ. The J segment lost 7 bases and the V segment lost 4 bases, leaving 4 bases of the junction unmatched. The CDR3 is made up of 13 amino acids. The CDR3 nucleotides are TGCGCCAGCAGCCCTTGGACAGGGGGTGGCTACACCTTC. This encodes CASSPWTGGGYTF.

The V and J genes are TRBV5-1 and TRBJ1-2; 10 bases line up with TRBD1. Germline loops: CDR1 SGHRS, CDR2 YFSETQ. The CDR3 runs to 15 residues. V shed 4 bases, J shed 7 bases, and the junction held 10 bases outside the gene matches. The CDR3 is CASSRDRGGYGGYTF. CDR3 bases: TGCGCCAGCAGCCGGGACAGGGGAGGATATGGTGGCTACACCTTC.

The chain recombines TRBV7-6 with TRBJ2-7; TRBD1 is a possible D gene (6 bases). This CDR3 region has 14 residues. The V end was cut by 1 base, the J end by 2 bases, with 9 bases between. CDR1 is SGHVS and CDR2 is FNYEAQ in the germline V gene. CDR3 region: CASSLEQGPYEQYF. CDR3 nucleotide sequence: TGTGCCAGCAGCTTAGAGCAGGGGCCCTACGAGCAGTACTTC.

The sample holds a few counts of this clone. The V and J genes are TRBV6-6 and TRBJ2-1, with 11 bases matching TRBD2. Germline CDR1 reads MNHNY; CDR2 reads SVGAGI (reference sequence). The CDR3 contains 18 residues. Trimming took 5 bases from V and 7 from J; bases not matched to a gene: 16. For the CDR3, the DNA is TGTGCCAGCAGTCACACAGGGGGCGCGACTAGCGGGATAAATGAGCAGTTCTTC. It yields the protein CASSHTGGATSGINEQFF.

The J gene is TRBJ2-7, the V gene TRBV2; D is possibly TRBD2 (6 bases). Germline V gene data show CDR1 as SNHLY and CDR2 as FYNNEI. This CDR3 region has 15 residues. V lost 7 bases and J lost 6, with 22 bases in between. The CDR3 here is CASKAEPDGLFEQYF. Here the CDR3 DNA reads TGTGCCAGCAAGGCCGAGCCAGACGGACTATTCGAGCAGTACTTC.

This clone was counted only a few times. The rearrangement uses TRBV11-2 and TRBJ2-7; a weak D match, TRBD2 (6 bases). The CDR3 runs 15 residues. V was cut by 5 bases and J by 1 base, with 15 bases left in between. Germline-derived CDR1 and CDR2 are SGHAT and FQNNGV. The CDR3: CASSPRPGTSYEQYF. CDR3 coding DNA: TGTGCCAGCAGCCCCCGGCCCGGGACTTCCTACGAGCAGTACTTC.

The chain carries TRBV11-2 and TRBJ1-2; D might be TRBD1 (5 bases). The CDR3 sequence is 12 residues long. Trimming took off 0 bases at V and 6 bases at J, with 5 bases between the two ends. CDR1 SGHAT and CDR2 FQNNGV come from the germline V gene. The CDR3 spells CASSLEGDGYTF. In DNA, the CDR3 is TGTGCCAGCAGCTTAGAAGGGGATGGCTACACCTTC.

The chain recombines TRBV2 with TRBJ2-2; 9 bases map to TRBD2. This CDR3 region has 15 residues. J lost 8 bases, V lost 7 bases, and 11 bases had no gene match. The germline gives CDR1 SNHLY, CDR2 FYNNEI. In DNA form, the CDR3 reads TGTGCCAGCATGGGGGAGCCTAGCGGGACGGGGGAGCTGTTTTTT. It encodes CASMGEPSGTGELFF.

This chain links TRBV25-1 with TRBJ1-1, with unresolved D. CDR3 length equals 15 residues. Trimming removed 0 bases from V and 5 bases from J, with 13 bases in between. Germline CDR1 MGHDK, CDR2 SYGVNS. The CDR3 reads CASSEYPEGGTEAFF. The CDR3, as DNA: TGTGCCAGCAGTGAATACCCGGAGGGAGGAACTGAAGCTTTCTTT. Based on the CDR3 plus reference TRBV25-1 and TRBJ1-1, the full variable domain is EADIYQTPRYLVIGTGKKITLECSQTMGHDKMYWYQQDPGMELHLIHYSYGVNSTEKGDLSSESTVSRIRTEHFPLTLESARPSHTSQYLCASSEYPEGGTEAFFGQGTRLTVV.

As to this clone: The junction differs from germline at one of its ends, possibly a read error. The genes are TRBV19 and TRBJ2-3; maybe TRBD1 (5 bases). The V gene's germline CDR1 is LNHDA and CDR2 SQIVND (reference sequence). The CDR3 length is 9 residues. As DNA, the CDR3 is TGTGCCCAAGGTAAGGGGCTGAATTTT. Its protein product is CAQGKGLNF.

CDR3: CASSLDSVGVNYGYTF. Here the CDR3 DNA reads TGTGCCAGCAGCTTGGATTCAGTGGGAGTCAACTATGGCTACACCTTC. J is TRBJ1-2 and V is TRBV5-4, with D uncertain. The length of the CDR3 is 16 residues. Between the trimmed V and J ends, which lost 0 bases and 2 bases, there was a span of 14 bases. The germline V gene encodes CDR1 SGHNT and CDR2 YYREEE (reference sequence).

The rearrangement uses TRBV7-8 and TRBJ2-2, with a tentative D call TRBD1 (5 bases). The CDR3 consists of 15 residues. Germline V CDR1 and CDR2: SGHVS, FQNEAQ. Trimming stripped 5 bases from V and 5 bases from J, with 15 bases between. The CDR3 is CASSPSGRRTGELFF. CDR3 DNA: TGTGCCAGCAGCCCCTCAGGGCGGCGGACCGGGGAGCTGTTTTTT.

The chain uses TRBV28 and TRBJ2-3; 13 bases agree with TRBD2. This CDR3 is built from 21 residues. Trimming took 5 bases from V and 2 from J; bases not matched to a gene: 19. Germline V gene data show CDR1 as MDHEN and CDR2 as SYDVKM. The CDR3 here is CASSPNSGLAGVGVPTDTQYF. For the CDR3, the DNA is TGTGCCAGCAGTCCAAACTCAGGACTAGCGGGAGTGGGGGTCCCCACAGATACGCAGTATTTT.

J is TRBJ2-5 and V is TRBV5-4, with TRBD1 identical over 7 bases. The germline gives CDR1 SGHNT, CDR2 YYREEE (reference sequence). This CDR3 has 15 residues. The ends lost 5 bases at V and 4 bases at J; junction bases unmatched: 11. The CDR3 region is CASSPATGDGETQYF. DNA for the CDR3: TGTGCCAGCAGTCCAGCCACAGGGGACGGAGAGACCCAGTACTTC.

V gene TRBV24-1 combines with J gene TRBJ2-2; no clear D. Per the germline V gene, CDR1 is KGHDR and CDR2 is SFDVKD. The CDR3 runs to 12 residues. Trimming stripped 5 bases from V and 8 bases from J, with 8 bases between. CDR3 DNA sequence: TGTGCCACCAGTGGGCCAGATGGGGAGCTGTTTTTT. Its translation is CATSGPDGELFF.

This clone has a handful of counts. The CDR3 coding sequence is TGTGCCAGCAGCTTAGCGGGAGCGGGAATCTCTGGAAACACCATATATTTT. Amino acids: CASSLAGAGISGNTIYF. The chain has TRBV7-2 and TRBJ1-3; D is unclear. The V end lost 0 bases, the J end lost 0 bases, and 12 bases lay between the germline ends. Germline V gives CDR1 SGHTA, CDR2 FQGNSA. This CDR3 region has 17 residues.

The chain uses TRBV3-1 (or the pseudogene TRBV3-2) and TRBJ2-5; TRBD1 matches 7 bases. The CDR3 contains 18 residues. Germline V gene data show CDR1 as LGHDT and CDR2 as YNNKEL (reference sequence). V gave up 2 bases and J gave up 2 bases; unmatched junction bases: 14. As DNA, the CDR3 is TGTGCCAGCAGCCAACTCACCGGACAGGTTAGCCTACAAGAGACCCAGTACTTC. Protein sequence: CASSQLTGQVSLQETQYF.

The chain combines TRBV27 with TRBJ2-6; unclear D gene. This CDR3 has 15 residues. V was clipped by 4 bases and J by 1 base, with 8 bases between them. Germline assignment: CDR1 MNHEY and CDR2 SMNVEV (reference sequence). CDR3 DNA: TGTGCCAGCAGTTCCTCGTTATCTGGGGCCAACGTCCTGACTTTC. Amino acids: CASSSSLSGANVLTF.

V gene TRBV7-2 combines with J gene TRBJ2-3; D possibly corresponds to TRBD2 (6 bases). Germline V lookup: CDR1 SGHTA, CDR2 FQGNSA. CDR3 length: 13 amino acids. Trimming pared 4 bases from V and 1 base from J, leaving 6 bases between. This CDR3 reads CASSWGGTDTQYF. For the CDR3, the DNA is TGTGCCAGCAGCTGGGGGGGCACAGATACGCAGTATTTT.

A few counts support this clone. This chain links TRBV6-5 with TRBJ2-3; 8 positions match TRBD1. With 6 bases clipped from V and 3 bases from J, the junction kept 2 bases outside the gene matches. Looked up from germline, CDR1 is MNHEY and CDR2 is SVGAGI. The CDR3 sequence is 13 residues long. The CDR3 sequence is CASSRQGTDTQYF. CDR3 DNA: TGTGCCAGCAGCAGACAGGGGACAGATACGCAGTATTTT.

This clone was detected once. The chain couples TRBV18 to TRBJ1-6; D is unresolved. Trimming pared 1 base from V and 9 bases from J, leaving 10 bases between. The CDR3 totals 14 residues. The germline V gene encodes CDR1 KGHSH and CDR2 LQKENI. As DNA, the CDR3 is TGTGCCAGCTCACCACGCGGGCGGGGTTCACCCCTCCACTTT. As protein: CASSPRGRGSPLHF. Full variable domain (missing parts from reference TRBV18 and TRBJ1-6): NAGVMQNPRHLVRRRGQEARLRCSPMKGHSHVYWYRQLPEEGLKFMVYLQKENIIDESGMPKERFSAEFPKEGPSILRIQQVVRGDSAAYFCASSPRGRGSPLHFGNGTRLTVT.

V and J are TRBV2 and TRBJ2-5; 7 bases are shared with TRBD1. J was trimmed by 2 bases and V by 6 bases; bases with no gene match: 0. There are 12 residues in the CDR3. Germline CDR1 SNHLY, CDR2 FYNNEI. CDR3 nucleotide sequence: TGTGCCAGCAGGGGACAGCAAGAGACCCAGTACTTC. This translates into CASRGQQETQYF.

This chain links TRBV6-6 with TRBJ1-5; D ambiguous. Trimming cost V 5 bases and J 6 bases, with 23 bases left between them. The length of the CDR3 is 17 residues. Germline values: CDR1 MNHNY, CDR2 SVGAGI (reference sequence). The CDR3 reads CASSPRRWATATQPQHF. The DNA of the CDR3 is TGTGCCAGCAGTCCCCGACGATGGGCGACGGCTACTCAGCCCCAGCATTTT.